This TCR beta chain was found in a study of cytomegalovirus exposure and HLA in healthy donors. The PCR ran on 60 Vbeta and 13 Jbeta primers. Clones were read by immunoSEQ multiplex PCR, and TCRdb kept only the in-frame ones, dropping some. The sample records fewer than 200,000 clones, 80% being singletons. This clone was recorded once. Trimming removed 3 bases from V and 0 bases from J; junction bases left unmatched: 2. Germline V CDR1 and CDR2: SGHKS, YYEKEE (reference sequence). This CDR3 region has 16 residues. This clonotype was sampled from a man aged 18 to 29 in good health and CMV-seropositive. Sequenced material: PBMCs. The chain joins TRBV5-5 to TRBJ2-2; TRBD1 matches 10 bases. As DNA, the CDR3 is TGTGCCAGCAGCTGGGGACAGGGGTCGAACACCGGGGAGCTGTTTTTT. As protein: CASSWGQGSNTGELFF.